This TCR beta chain was retrieved from a study of metastatic and nonmetastatic thyroid tumors. Study background: Repertoire data that came from the blood and tumor or nodule tissue of malignant and benign thyroid patients were compared. Overall study results and limits: Relative to benign nodules, malignant thyroid tumors were reportedly characterized by significantly elevated TCR beta diversity in blood and tumor.

This clone was seen many times. The antigen remains unidentified. Germline V gene data show CDR1 as KGHSH and CDR2 as LQKENI. This CDR3 contains 15 residues. Trimming removed 6 bases from V and 4 bases from J; junction bases left unmatched: 9. Per the authors' pipeline: Researchers built a distant-metastasis classifier for papillary thyroid cancer that drew on CDR3 differences across clinicopathological groups. TCRdb re-analyzed the PCR reads through MiXCR. The V and J calls, along with clone size, are taken from TCRdb and not from the paper's own processing. The sample shows some 15,000 clones, more than 10% of them seen only once. No treatment had been given to any patient before thyroid surgery.

Sample: blood. This TCR derives from a female donor with papillary thyroid cancer or a benign thyroid nodule (not recorded which). Some clones in this sample may be carry-over from other donors' samples. The genes are TRBV18 and TRBJ2-5; TRBD1 matches at 9 bases. The CDR3 is CASSPGQGRRETQYF. The CDR3 region has the DNA TGTGCCAGCTCCCCCGGACAGGGGAGGAGAGAGACCCAGTACTTC.